This T cell receptor beta chain was recorded in a study of blood T cell repertoires in COVID-19. Source study methods: Amplifying reference gene primers gave estimates of nucleated cell counts. Method: immunoSEQ multiplex PCR; TCRdb's copy keeps in-frame clones and lacks some. The V and J calls and clone size are taken from that table; D and trimming were inferred from the DNA. The data contain around 250,000 clones, roughly 84% of them singletons. Trimming took off 0 bases at V and 3 bases at J, with 10 bases between the two ends. Germline V CDR1 and CDR2: SGDLS, YYNGEE. CDR3 size: 15 residues. The chain has TRBV9 and TRBJ2-1, with a tentative D call TRBD1 (6 bases). The clonotype was recovered from a woman between 35 and 50 years old who had recovered from COVID-19. What was sequenced was peripheral blood. CDR3 region: CASSVGQDIYNEQFF. CDR3 bases: TGTGCCAGCAGCGTAGGACAGGATATCTACAATGAGCAGTTCTTC.